Included here is one T cell receptor beta chain sequence, with context. Its antigen is unknown. The CDR3 loop spans 13 amino acids. V was pared by 4 bases and J by 2 bases, with 7 bases between. CDR1 MNHEY and CDR2 SMNVEV come from the germline V gene (reference sequence). The sample is drawn from a study of blood T cells in healthy people across ages. Study information: Template switching caught about one barcoded beta molecule for each two T cells.

Study observations and caveats: It was the long-lived donors that had more naive CD4+ cells and higher diversity than aged donors. Lack of knowledge of donor CMV status possibly confounded expanded clonotype changes.

Through a sample-barcoded 5' primer and a J-beta primer mix, a second PCR was run for roughly 6 to 12 cycles. TCRdb independently ran MiXCR on the 5' RACE reads; one entry per CDR3 protein. The table shows about 780,000 distinct CDR3 sequences, with about half occurring only once. V is TRBV27 and J is TRBJ2-3, with D unclear. Specimen: blood. The clonotype originates from a man of 80 years or more in good health. The CDR3 loop is CASSWTHTDTQYF. CDR3 DNA: TGTGCCAGCAGTTGGACCCACACAGATACGCAGTATTTT.